This TCR beta chain was found in a study of T cell repertoires in cytomegalovirus infection. Study-level information: Both recently identified HLA-C-restricted and well-studied HLA-B-restricted CMV epitopes were used in the study.

Findings and caveats of the study: Ex vivo, HLA-C-restricted CMV-specific TCR beta clonotypes prevailed over the rest of the response.

Notes on this clonotype: The antigen remains unidentified.

Trimming left V 5 bases short and J 0 bases short, with 11 bases between. The CDR3 is 15 residues long. The germline CDR1 and CDR2 sequences are MNHNY and SVGAGI (reference sequence). MiXCR was run by TCRdb on the reads, yielding one entry per CDR3 protein. The repertoire includes about 110,000 distinct CDR3 sequences, around 31% of them detected once, and around 80% sits in the top ten. This sample comprised CD8+ T cells from cultured PBMCs, obtained from culture after CMV antigen stimulation. This sequence originates from a human donor in good health (CMV status not recorded). Some clones in this sample may be carry-over from other donors' samples. The chain links TRBV6-6 to TRBJ1-5; D is ambiguous. This chain's CDR3 is CASSELGNSNQPQHF. DNA for the CDR3: TGTGCCAGCAGTGAGCTAGGGAATAGCAATCAGCCCCAGCATTTT.